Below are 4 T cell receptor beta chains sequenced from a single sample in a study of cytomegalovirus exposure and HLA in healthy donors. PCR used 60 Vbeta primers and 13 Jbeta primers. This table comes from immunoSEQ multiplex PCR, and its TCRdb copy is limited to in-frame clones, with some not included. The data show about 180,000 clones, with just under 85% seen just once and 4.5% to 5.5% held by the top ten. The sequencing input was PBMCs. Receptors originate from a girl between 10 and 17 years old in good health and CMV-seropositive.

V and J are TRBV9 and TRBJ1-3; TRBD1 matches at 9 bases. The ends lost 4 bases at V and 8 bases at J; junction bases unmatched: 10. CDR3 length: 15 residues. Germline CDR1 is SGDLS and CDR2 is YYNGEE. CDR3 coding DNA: TGTGCCAGCAGCTCAACCGGGACAGGGACGGACACCATATATTTT. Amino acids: CASSSTGTGTDTIYF. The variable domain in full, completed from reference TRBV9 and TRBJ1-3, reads DSGVTQTPKHLITATGQRVTLRCSPRSGDLSVYWYQQSLDQGLQFLIQYYNGEERAKGNILERFSAQQFPDLHSELNLSSLELGDSALYFCASSSTGTGTDTIYFGEGSWLTVV.

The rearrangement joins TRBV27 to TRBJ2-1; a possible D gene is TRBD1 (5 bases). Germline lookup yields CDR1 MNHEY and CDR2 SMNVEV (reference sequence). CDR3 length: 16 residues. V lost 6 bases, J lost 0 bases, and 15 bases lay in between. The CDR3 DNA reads TGTGCCAGCAGATTTAGGGGATCGAGCTCCTACAATGAGCAGTTCTTC. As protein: CASRFRGSSSYNEQFF.

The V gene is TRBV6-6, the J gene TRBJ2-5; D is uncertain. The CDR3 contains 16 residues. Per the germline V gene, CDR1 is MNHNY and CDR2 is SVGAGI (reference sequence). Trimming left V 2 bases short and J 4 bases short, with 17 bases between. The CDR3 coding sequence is TGTGCCAGCAGTTACAACTCCGGTCCCATCCCAGAGACCCAGTACTTC. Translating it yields CASSYNSGPIPETQYF.

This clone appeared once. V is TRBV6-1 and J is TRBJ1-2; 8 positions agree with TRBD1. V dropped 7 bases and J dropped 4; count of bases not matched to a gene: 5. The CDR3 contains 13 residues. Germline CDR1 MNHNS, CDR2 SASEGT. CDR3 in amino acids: CASTLTGVYGYTF. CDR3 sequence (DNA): TGTGCCAGCACCCTGACAGGGGTCTATGGCTACACCTTC.